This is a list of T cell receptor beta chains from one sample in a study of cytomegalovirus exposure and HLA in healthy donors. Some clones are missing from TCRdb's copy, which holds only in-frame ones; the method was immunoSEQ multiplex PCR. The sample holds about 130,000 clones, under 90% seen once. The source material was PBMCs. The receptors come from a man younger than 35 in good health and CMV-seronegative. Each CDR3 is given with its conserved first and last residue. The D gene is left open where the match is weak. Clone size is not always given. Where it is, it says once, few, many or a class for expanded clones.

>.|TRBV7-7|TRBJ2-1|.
TGTGCCAGCAGCATGAGACTAGGCGATGAGCAGTTCTTC
CASSMRLGDEQFF
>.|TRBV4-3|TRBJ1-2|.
TGCGCCAGCAGCCAAGATTTGACAGGAAGGGCCTATGGCTACACCTTC
CASSQDLTGRAYGYTF
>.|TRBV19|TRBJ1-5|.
TGTGCCAGTAGTATTGTACAGGCTGACTCCAATCAGCCCCAGCATTTT
CASSIVQADSNQPQHF
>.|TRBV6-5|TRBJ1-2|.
TGTGCCAGCAGTTACGTCGCAGATTCTGGCTACACCTTC
CASSYVADSGYTF
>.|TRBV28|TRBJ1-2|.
TGTGCCAGCAGCCCGGGGAATAACAAGGGCGGCTACACCTTC
CASSPGNNKGGYTF
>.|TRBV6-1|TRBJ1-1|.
TGTGCCAGCAGTGAAGAGAGGAAATTGGTAGCTTTCTTT
CASSEERKLVAFF
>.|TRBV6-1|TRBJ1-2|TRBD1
TGTGCCAGCAGTGAAGCGAAGGACAGGGGGCGTTACTATGGCTACACCTTC
CASSEAKDRGRYYGYTF
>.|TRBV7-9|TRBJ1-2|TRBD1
TGTGCGAGCAGCCAAGATGACAGGGGTGTCTATGGCTACACCTTC
CASSQDDRGVYGYTF
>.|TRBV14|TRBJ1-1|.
TGTGCCAGCAGCCCCCGGATGGGGGCCGGGTCGACTGAAGCTTTCTTT
CASSPRMGAGSTEAFF
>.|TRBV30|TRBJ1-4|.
TGTGCCTGGATAAAAAGGGGCGGTGAAAAACTGTTTTTT
CAWIKRGGEKLFF
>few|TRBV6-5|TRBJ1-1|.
TGTGCCAGCAGTAAAAACATGAACACTGAAGCTTTCTTT
CASSKNMNTEAFF
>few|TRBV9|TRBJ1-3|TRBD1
TGTGCCAGCAGCGTATCGACAGGGAATTCTGGAAACACCATATATTTT
CASSVSTGNSGNTIYF
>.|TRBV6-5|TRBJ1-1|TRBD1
TGTGCCAGCACAGGGCAGGGGGCAGCTGAAGCTTTCTTT
CASTGQGAAEAFF
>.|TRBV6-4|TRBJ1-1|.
TGTGCCAGCAGCGAAGACAGAAACACTGAAGCTTTCTTT
CASSEDRNTEAFF
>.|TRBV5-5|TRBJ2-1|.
TGTGCCAGCAGCTTGGTTATGAGCTACAATGAGCAGTTCTTC
CASSLVMSYNEQFF
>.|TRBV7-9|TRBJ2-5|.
TGTGCCAGCAGCTCCTGGACGGGGGAGACCCAGTACTTC
CASSSWTGETQYF
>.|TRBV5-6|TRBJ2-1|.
TGTGCCAGCAGCTCTGGGCGAAATGAGCAGTTCTTC
CASSSGRNEQFF
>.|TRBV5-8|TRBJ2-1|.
TGTGCCAGCAGCCTAGGACAGAGCTCCTACAATGAGCAGTTCTTC
CASSLGQSSYNEQFF
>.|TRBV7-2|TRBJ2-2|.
TGTGCCAGCAGCTGGTCTACCTTTACCGGGGAGCTGTTTTTT
CASSWSTFTGELFF
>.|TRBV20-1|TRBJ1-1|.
TGCAGTGCTCGGGTAACTGAAGCTTTCTTT
CSARVTEAFF
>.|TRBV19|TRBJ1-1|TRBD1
TGTGCCAGTAGTTGGGGTGGGACAGGGAGCACTGAAGCTTTCTTT
CASSWGGTGSTEAFF
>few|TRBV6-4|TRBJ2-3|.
TGTGCCAGCAGTGACGCGGGGGATACGCAGTATTTT
CASSDAGDTQYF
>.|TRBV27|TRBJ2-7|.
TGTGCCAGCAGTCTAGATTTTGACAGGTACTCCTACGAGCAGTACTTC
CASSLDFDRYSYEQYF
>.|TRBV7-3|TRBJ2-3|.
TGTGCCAGCAGCGCTCGACTAGCAGATACGCAGTATTTT
CASSARLADTQYF
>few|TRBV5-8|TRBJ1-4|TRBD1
TGTGCCAGCAGCCCGATATCTGGGACAGGGAGTGAAAAACTGTTTTTT
CASSPISGTGSEKLFF
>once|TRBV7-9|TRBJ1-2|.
TGTGCCAGCAGCTTATTTTCAGGGATGGTTAGAATCTATGGCTACACCTTC
CASSLFSGMVRIYGYTF
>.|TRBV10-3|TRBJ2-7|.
TGTGCCACCTCAAAAGCGGTATCCTACGAGCAGTACTTC
CATSKAVSYEQYF
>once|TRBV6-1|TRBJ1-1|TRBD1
TGTGCCGCCGAACGGACAGGGAGCACCGCTGAAGCTTTCTTT
CAAERTGSTAEAFF
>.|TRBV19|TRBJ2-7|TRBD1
TGTGCCAGTAGTACACGCCGGACAGGGAACTCCTACGAGCAGTACTTC
CASSTRRTGNSYEQYF
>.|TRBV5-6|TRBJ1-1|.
TGTGCCAGCAGCTTGGAGGTCCGAACAACCAGCGCAGCTTTCTTT
CASSLEVRTTSAAFF
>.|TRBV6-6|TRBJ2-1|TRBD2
TGTGCCAGCAGTTACCTTCTAGCGGGTCAGCTCAGTGAGCAGTTCTTC
CASSYLLAGQLSEQFF
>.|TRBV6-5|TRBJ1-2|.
TGTGCCAGCAGTTACACGACACGTAACTATGGCTACACCTTC
CASSYTTRNYGYTF
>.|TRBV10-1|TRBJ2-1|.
TGCGCCAGCAGTGTTGGAACTAGGTCTTACAATGAGCAGTTCTTC
CASSVGTRSYNEQFF
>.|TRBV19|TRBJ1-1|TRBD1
TGTGCCAGTAGTAGCAAGGGGGCGTGGAACACTGAAGCTTTCTTT
CASSSKGAWNTEAFF
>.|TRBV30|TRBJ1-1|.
TGTGCCGGGGGGAGGGCCCCGAACACTGAAGCTTTCTTT
CAGGRAPNTEAFF
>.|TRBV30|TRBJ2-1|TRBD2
TGTGCCTGGAGGGAAGCACTAGCGGGGGTCTACAATGAGCAGTTCTTC
CAWREALAGVYNEQFF
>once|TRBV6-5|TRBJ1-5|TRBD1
TGTGCCAGCAGCCGGGACAGGGGTAGCAATCAGCCCCAGCATTTT
CASSRDRGSNQPQHF
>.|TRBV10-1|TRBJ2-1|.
TGCGCCAGCAGCTTTAGCGCGGCTACTAGCTACAATGAGCAGTTCTTC
CASSFSAATSYNEQFF
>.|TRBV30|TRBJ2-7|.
TGTGCCTGGAAGAGGGAAATAGGCGAGCAGTACTTC
CAWKREIGEQYF
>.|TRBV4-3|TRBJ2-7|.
TGCGCCAGCAGCCAAAGGACAGCGATTTCCTACGAGCAGTACTTC
CASSQRTAISYEQYF
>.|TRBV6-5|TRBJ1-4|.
TGTGCCAGCAGTTACTGGGAAGGGGGTGGGCGGAAACTGTTTTTT
CASSYWEGGGRKLFF
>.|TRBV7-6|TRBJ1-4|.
TGTGCCAGCAGCTTACTCGCGGGGGCTCCTGAAAAACTGTTTTTT
CASSLLAGAPEKLFF
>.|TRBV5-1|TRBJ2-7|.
TGCGCCAGCAGCCCTGGACAAGCTCACTACGAGCAGTACTTC
CASSPGQAHYEQYF
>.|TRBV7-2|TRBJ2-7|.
TGTGCCAGCAGCTTAGCCGCGATTCCAAGCTCCTACGAGCAGTACTTC
CASSLAAIPSSYEQYF
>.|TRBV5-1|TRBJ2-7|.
TGCGCCAGCAGTTCTAAGACAGGAAACTACGAGCAGTACTTC
CASSSKTGNYEQYF
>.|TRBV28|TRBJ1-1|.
TGTGCCAGCTTAATGGGAGGGTTGGAGAACACTGAAGCTTTCTTT
CASLMGGLENTEAFF